This T cell receptor (beta chain) was found in a study of blood T cells in healthy people across ages. General study points: Age showed a roughly linear inverse relationship with TCR beta diversity per million T cells.

Aged roughly 6 to 95, donors were systemically healthy Caucasians from Russia. Isolation yielded PBMCs, at least 6.5 million per sample, in every case. This clonotype is a singleton in its sample. The antigen is not known. The second PCR ran about 6 to 11 cycles with a sample-barcoded 5' primer and J-beta primers. TCRdb reprocessed the 5' RACE reads via MiXCR and lists one record per CDR3 protein. The data show 750,000 to 950,000 distinct CDR3 sequences, 20% to 30% seen once. This sample also appeared in a second study, on T cells of mothers and their children.

The sample consisted of blood. The source of this sequence is a boy aged 5-17 years in good health.

The CDR3 sequence is CASSSSGQGDIQYF. The CDR3 coding sequence is TGTGCCAGCAGCTCATCGGGACAGGGGGACATTCAGTACTTC. This chain connects TRBV7-6 to TRBJ2-4, with 11 bases aligning to TRBD1. V lost 4 bases to trimming and J lost 8 bases; unmatched junction nucleotides: 4. CDR1 is SGHVS and CDR2 is FNYEAQ in the germline V gene. The CDR3 has 14 residues.